Given below is one T cell receptor beta chain in context. The antigen remains undetermined. A read error may account for a junction end that differs from germline. These data belong to a study of CD8 T cells in ankylosing spondylitis. This CDR3 comprises 13 residues. Germline V CDR1 and CDR2: LGHDT, YNNKEL (reference sequence). Study-level points and caveats: Seemingly distinctive of ankylosing spondylitis blood was a TCR beta motif formed by eight highly homologous variants.

TCRdb re-called the 5' RACE reads with MiXCR, one entry per CDR3 protein. The sample records around 450,000 distinct CDR3 sequences, 25% to 30% being singletons. Source material: blood, either unsorted or a sorted T cell fraction (not recorded which). The chain couples TRBV3-1 to TRBJ2-4; D not resolved. This TCR was recovered from a male donor with ankylosing spondylitis. CDR3 protein: CASSQDLPTSQHF. The DNA of the CDR3 is TGTGCCAGCAGCCAAGATCTCCCGACTTCGCAGCACTTC.